These T cell receptor beta chains were read from a single sample in a study of OX40 agonist ivuxolimab in advanced cancers. The repertoire was sequenced with immunoSEQ multiplex PCR; TCRdb's copy has only in-frame clones and lacks some. The sample records approximately 60,000 clones, about 93% being singletons. The sequenced sample was CD4+ or CD8+ T cells sorted from blood, obtained in a trial of the OX40 agonist ivuxolimab. All receptors derive from an adult with an advanced solid tumor such as melanoma, head and neck, liver or kidney cancer. Both conserved end residues are part of each CDR3. The D gene is left open where the match is weak. Some rows mark clone size as missing; the rest say once, few, many or name a class of expanded clone.

V	size	J	D	CDR3	DNA
TRBV4-1	-	TRBJ2-1	TRBD2	CASSLGLAVYNEQFF	TGCGCCAGCAGCCTGGGACTAGCAGTTTACAATGAGCAGTTCTTC
TRBV19	-	TRBJ2-1	TRBD2	CASSTPGTNFGEQFF	TGTGCCAGTAGTACCCCCGGGACTAATTTTGGTGAGCAGTTCTTC
TRBV9	-	TRBJ1-3	-	CASSVKFSGNTIYF	TGTGCCAGCAGCGTAAAGTTCTCTGGAAACACCATATATTTT
TRBV4-1	once	TRBJ2-7	-	CASSHLTSESYEQYF	TGCGCCAGCAGCCATCTTACCTCGGAGTCGTACGAGCAGTACTTC
TRBV5-1	-	TRBJ2-5	TRBD2	CASSRTSGAPLETQYF	TGCGCCAGCAGCAGGACTAGCGGGGCCCCCCTAGAGACCCAGTACTTC
TRBV4-3	-	TRBJ2-7	-	CASSQDRLAGYEQYF	TGCGCCAGCAGCCAAGACAGGTTAGCCGGCTACGAGCAGTACTTC
TRBV28	-	TRBJ2-3	TRBD2	CASTTGSLWEGTTDTQYF	TGTGCCAGCACCACTGGGTCCCTATGGGAGGGAACCACAGATACGCAGTATTTT
TRBV6-1	-	TRBJ2-2	-	CASIQVPVNTGELFF	TGTGCCAGCATCCAGGTCCCAGTAAACACCGGGGAGCTGTTTTTT
TRBV6-5	-	TRBJ2-7	-	CASSPVWPPSEQYF	TGTGCCAGCAGCCCGGTATGGCCCCCTAGCGAGCAGTACTTC
TRBV9	-	TRBJ2-5	TRBD1	CASSGSDRHEETQYF	TGTGCCAGCAGCGGCTCGGACAGGCATGAAGAGACCCAGTACTTC
TRBV28	-	TRBJ2-5	-	CASSKRATGKETQYF	TGTGCCAGCAGTAAGCGGGCCACGGGAAAGGAGACCCAGTACTTC
TRBV7-9	-	TRBJ2-1	-	CASSPLGTYSYNEQFF	TGTGCCAGCAGCCCGCTTGGGACTTACTCCTACAATGAGCAGTTCTTC
TRBV27	-	TRBJ2-7	TRBD1	CASSIGQGSYEQYF	TGTGCCAGCAGTATCGGACAGGGGTCCTACGAGCAGTACTTC
TRBV27	-	TRBJ1-1	TRBD1	CASSLEQGRYTEAFF	TGTGCCAGCAGTTTAGAACAGGGGAGATACACTGAAGCTTTCTTT
TRBV5-6	-	TRBJ1-1	-	CASSSTVLLRSNTEAFF	TGTGCCAGCAGCTCCACAGTCCTACTACGGTCGAACACTGAAGCTTTCTTT
TRBV9	-	TRBJ2-1	TRBD2	CASTPGGASSYNEQFF	TGTGCCAGCACCCCCGGGGGGGCAAGCTCCTACAATGAGCAGTTCTTC
TRBV5-1	-	TRBJ2-1	TRBD2	CASSRTSGSYNEQFF	TGCGCCAGCAGCAGGACTAGCGGGTCCTACAATGAGCAGTTCTTC
TRBV5-6	medium-sized	TRBJ2-2	-	CASSLAGHGELFF	TGTGCCAGCAGCTTGGCCGGGCACGGGGAGCTGTTTTTT
TRBV28	-	TRBJ2-1	TRBD2	CASRGTSDYNEQFF	TGTGCCAGCAGGGGGACTAGCGATTACAATGAGCAGTTCTTC
TRBV9	-	TRBJ1-1	TRBD1	CASSPETGVTEAFF	TGTGCCAGCAGCCCCGAGACAGGGGTCACTGAAGCTTTCTTT
TRBV7-2	-	TRBJ2-1	TRBD1	CASSLRGQLYNEQFF	TGTGCCAGCAGCTTACGGGGACAGCTGTACAATGAGCAGTTCTTC
TRBV19	once	TRBJ2-1	-	CASSILLAVYNEQFF	TGTGCCAGTAGTATCTTACTAGCAGTCTACAATGAGCAGTTCTTC
TRBV29-1	-	TRBJ2-2	TRBD1	CSVGDRGGTGELFF	TGCAGCGTGGGAGACAGGGGAGGAACCGGGGAGCTGTTTTTT
TRBV19	-	TRBJ2-1	-	CASSLGVNEQFF	TGTGCCAGTTCACTAGGGGTCAATGAGCAGTTCTTC
TRBV7-9	-	TRBJ2-1	TRBD1	CASSNEGTGWYEQFF	TGTGCCAGCAGTAATGAGGGGACAGGGTGGTATGAGCAGTTCTTC
TRBV5-6	-	TRBJ2-7	-	CASSHGTDEQYF	TGTGCCAGCAGCCACGGGACGGACGAGCAGTACTTC
TRBV5-4	-	TRBJ2-7	-	CASSLSASTVYEQYF	TGTGCCAGCAGCTTGAGCGCTAGTACCGTCTACGAGCAGTACTTC
TRBV7-6	-	TRBJ1-5	TRBD1	CASSPTGVFQPQHF	TGTGCCAGCAGTCCTACAGGGGTATTTCAGCCCCAGCATTTT
TRBV7-8	-	TRBJ2-2	TRBD1	CASSINILGQGGGELFF	TGTGCCAGCAGCATAAATATCCTAGGACAGGGCGGCGGGGAGCTGTTTTTT
TRBV27	-	TRBJ2-2	-	CASSLARGELFF	TGTGCCAGCAGTTTAGCCCGTGGGGAGCTGTTTTTT
TRBV28	-	TRBJ1-1	TRBD1	CASRRTGEAFF	TGTGCCAGCAGACGGACAGGGGAAGCTTTCTTT
TRBV25-1	once	TRBJ2-7	-	CASSESGDVYEQYF	TGTGCCAGCAGTGAAAGTGGGGACGTCTACGAGCAGTACTTC
TRBV7-9	-	TRBJ2-1	-	CASSFLQGTQDEQFF	TGTGCCAGCAGCTTCCTCCAGGGGACTCAGGATGAGCAGTTCTTC